This entry concerns a single TCR beta chain. This clonotype was seen at least ten times. It lacks a known antigen. The sample holds no much larger clone one base away, and base qualities are not on file. Ficoll-Paque density gradient centrifugation was used to isolate PBMCs. The sequencer was an Illumina NovaSeq 6000. TCRalpha and TCRbeta cDNA libraries were constructed by 5'RACE with constant-segment primers, with sample barcodes and unique molecular identifiers being introduced. RNA was extracted from every sample with Trizol reagent. The libraries were amplified in two PCR steps, and the second step added a second sample barcode and Illumina TruSeq adapters. The libraries were sequenced on an Illumina NovaSeq using 2 x 150 bp paired-end reads. For the original study's pipeline: Demultiplexing of reads and collapsing into UMI-guided consensus sequences were performed with migec v1.2.7. With mixcr v2.1.11, UMI consensuses were aligned to TRA and TRB V and J templates and assembled into clonotypes. Clonotypes were classified as expanded or contracted when called significant by both edgeR and NoisET, with noise models trained on biological replicates. edgeR calls used a false discovery rate-adjusted p below 0.01 and a log2 fold-change threshold of 1. PCA with hierarchical clustering of max-normalized trajectories of the 1000 most abundant clonotypes was used as exploratory dynamics analysis. Each responding clone was given a CD4 or CD8 phenotype based on the CD4+ and CD8+ repertoires, which had been sequenced separately. TCRdb handled the public reads itself, with Q25 trimming in fastp and clone calling in MiXCR, and kept productive beta chains. Duplicate CDR3 protein sequences are folded into a single record with the most common DNA and genes. The V and J calls shown here were made by TCRdb, not taken from the authors' results. The sample table lists roughly 140,000 distinct CDR3 sequences, 11% to 15% of them with a count of one. The top ten clones comprise roughly 28% of the sample.

This entry comes from a study of T-cell memory formation after mild COVID-19 (dated by TCRdb to the early 2020s). Background on the whole study: Most TCR sequence clusters were specific to one of the two donors. Two young, previously healthy adult volunteers, one female and one male, were included in the cohort. T-cell clones expanding and contracting after mild COVID-19 in a couple of donors were tracked by longitudinal TCRalpha and TCRbeta repertoire sequencing. Overall study results and their limits: Clones that contracted from day 15 to 85 showed balanced CD4/CD8 phenotypes, whereas a second wave of clones that expanded from day 15 to 37 leaned towards CD4+. The study covered only a couple of mild cases, and larger cohorts including severe cases with pre-infection samples were considered necessary. The detection of some responding clones in pre-infection memory suggests that pre-existing cross-reactive memory T cells joined the SARS-CoV-2 response. SARS-CoV-2 specificity was not confirmed for the second-wave clones peaking on day 37. Contracting CD4+ clones were located mainly in the CM and EM memory subsets, whereas CD8+ clones were found to be enriched in EMRA.

Sequenced sample: PBMCs or a T cell subset sorted from them (not recorded which). This TCR was recovered from an adult woman who had mild COVID-19 (a few samples of this study predate the infection). The sample titles of this study are shuffled in the database, so cell type and time point are left out; the donor was told from shared clones.

The sequence in DNA is TGTGCCAGCAGCTTAGAGGAGGGGGCGACTCACGAGCAGTACTTC. Its coded protein is CASSLEEGATHEQYF. The chain couples TRBV7-9 to TRBJ2-7; a tentative D call is TRBD1 (7 bases match). Trimming takes 1 base from V and 5 bases from J, and the germline ends sit 15 bases apart. Via the germline V gene (reference sequence), CDR1 is SEHNR and CDR2 FQNEAQ. Taken from cysteine to phenylalanine, the CDR3 has 15 residues. This entry keeps only the CDR3 DNA: 45 bases, framed from base 1.